This T cell receptor beta chain emerged from a study of molecular identifiers for immune sequencing clone quantification. As for this clonotype: The antigen is unknown.

Whole-study results and caveats: Spiked Jurkat TCR RNA from one cell was reportedly detectable among under 1.2 million naive cells.

Previously described methods and listed TCR primers produced bulk TCR libraries. TCRdb recomputed calls from the PCR reads with MiXCR, one row per CDR3 protein. Of some 100,000 distinct CDR3 sequences listed, roughly a third are singletons. Material: naive CD8+ T cells from blood, with Jurkat cell RNA spiked in. The subset was: FACS-sorted CD8+CD4-CCR7+CD45RA+ naive T cells. The TCR was taken from a human donor in good health. Some libraries in this study had Jurkat cell RNA spiked in.

CDR3 residues: CASSIELGLFTDTQYF. In DNA form, the CDR3 reads TGTGCCAGCAGCATTGAATTGGGACTCTTCACAGATACGCAGTATTTT. The J gene is TRBJ2-3, the V gene TRBV9, with D perhaps matching TRBD2 (6 bases). Germline V gives CDR1 SGDLS, CDR2 YYNGEE. V was pared by 4 bases and J by 2 bases, with 17 bases between. This CDR3 has 16 residues.